This TCR beta chain originates from a study of blood T cell repertoires in COVID-19. Overall study: From T cells, B-cell-depleted T cells, or PBMCs came the material, which was cDNA or gDNA.

Concerning this clone: Given the absence of the conserved phenylalanine or tryptophan at the CDR3 end, a read error is likely. The DNA is left out, because the CDR3 cannot be placed on it with certainty; the CDR3 is given as TCRdb lists it.

Per the original data handling: Scientists estimated how many nucleated cells there were by amplifying reference gene primers. Assay: immunoSEQ multiplex PCR; the TCRdb copy retains only in-frame clones and omits some. From that table come the V and J calls and clone size; the DNA was used to work out D and trimming. The table lists about 440,000 clones, about 91% of them singletons. Including both end residues, the CDR3 is 12 amino acids long. Germline-derived CDR1 and CDR2 are KGHDR and SFDVKD. Seattle patients were enrolled while actively infected and followed longitudinally. This chain uses TRBV24-1 with TRBJ1-6; the table calls TRBD1, which could not be checked here. The receptor was isolated from a woman aged 45-59 years with COVID-19, enrolled during active disease. The sample was peripheral blood. The CDR3 spells CAIVPGDRGRNE.